The clone carrying this TCR beta chain appeared many times. The antigen remains unidentified. The data belong to a study of T cells in Graves' hyperthyroidism and ophthalmopathy. Study-level information: Pretreatment peripheral blood was obtained at initial diagnosis.

The investigators amplified TCR beta CDR3 regions from RNA transcripts. With the HTBI primer set, the TCR CDR3 went through a first round of RT-PCR. MiXCR, run by TCRdb on the multiplex PCR reads, gives a single entry per CDR3 protein. Of roughly 99,000 distinct CDR3 sequences listed, approximately 16% are singletons. Patients counted as stable if ophthalmopathy did not develop within 18 months. On the basis of clinical symptoms, serum thyroxine and TRAb, thyroid ultrasound and orbital computed tomography, diagnoses were made. Germline-derived CDR1 and CDR2 are SGHAT and FQNNGV. The CDR3 sequence is 16 residues long. Trimming at V came to 5 bases and at J to 8 bases, leaving 10 bases not matched to a gene. Study-wide points: Most thyroid clonotypes expanded above 0.001 appeared in blood too.

The J gene is TRBJ1-6, the V gene TRBV11-2, with 9 positions matching TRBD1. The sequence came from a woman aged 45-65 years with Graves' hyperthyroidism. Sequenced input: blood. The CDR3 spells CASSPRAGQGDSPLHF. CDR3 nucleotide sequence: TGTGCCAGCAGCCCTAGAGCGGGACAGGGCGATTCACCCCTCCACTTT.